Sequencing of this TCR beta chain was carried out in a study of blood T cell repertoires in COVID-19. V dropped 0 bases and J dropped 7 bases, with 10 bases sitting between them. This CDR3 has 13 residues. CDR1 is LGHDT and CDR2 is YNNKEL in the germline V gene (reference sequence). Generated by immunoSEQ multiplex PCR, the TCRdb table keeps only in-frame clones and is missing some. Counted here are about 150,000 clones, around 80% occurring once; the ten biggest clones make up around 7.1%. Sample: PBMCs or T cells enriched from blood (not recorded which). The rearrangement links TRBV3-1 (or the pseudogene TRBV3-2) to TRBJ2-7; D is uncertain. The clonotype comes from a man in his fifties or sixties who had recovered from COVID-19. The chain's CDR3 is CASSQDVRAEQYF. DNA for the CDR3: TGTGCCAGCAGCCAAGATGTACGCGCGGAGCAGTACTTC.